The 25 T cell receptor beta chains presented below share a single source sample, sequenced in a study of CD8 T cells in ankylosing spondylitis. TCRdb passed the 5' RACE reads through MiXCR, listing each CDR3 protein once. The sample holds 100,000 to 150,000 distinct CDR3 sequences, approximately 15% seen once. The source material was blood, either unsorted or a sorted T cell fraction (not recorded which). These receptors all come from a female donor with ankylosing spondylitis or in good health (not recorded which).

The chain employs TRBV7-8 and TRBJ2-1; D might be TRBD2 (5 bases). The CDR3 loop spans 15 amino acids. CDR1 SGHVS and CDR2 FQNEAQ come from the germline V gene. V was trimmed by 4 bases and J by 8 bases, leaving 18 bases between them. The CDR3 loop is CASSSRASGRDEQFF. CDR3 bases: TGTGCCAGCAGCTCGCGGGCCTCGGGAAGAGATGAGCAGTTCTTC.

This clonotype was seen ten or more times. J is TRBJ2-3 and V is TRBV20-1, with a weak D call TRBD2 (6 bases). The CDR3 extends over 17 amino acids. Germline loops: CDR1 DFQATT, CDR2 SNEGSKA (reference sequence). With 3 bases removed from V and 0 bases from J, the gap between germline ends came to 19 bases. The DNA for the CDR3 is TGCAGTGCTAGGAAGGAGGGGTCGTCCCCTAGCACAGATACGCAGTATTTT. It encodes CSARKEGSSPSTDTQYF.

This clonotype was counted many times. The chain uses TRBV20-1 and TRBJ2-7; 11 bases are a match to TRBD2. V gave up 6 bases and J gave up 3 bases; unmatched junction bases: 7. In germline, CDR1 is DFQATT, CDR2 SNEGSKA (reference sequence). The CDR3 is made up of 14 amino acids. This CDR3 reads CSAPSGTSGYEQYF. For the CDR3, the DNA is TGCAGTGCCCCATCGGGGACTAGCGGCTACGAGCAGTACTTC.

This chain links TRBV5-1 with TRBJ2-3, with 11 bases aligning to TRBD2. Trimming took 0 bases from V and 4 from J; bases not matched to a gene: 4. Per the germline V gene, CDR1 is SGHRS and CDR2 is YFSETQ. The CDR3 sequence is 16 residues long. The CDR3 coding sequence is TGCGCCAGCAGCTTGGAGGGGACTAGCGGTGCAGATACGCAGTATTTT. It codes for CASSLEGTSGADTQYF.

In this sample, this clonotype turned up a few times. This chain uses TRBV30 with TRBJ2-1; no reliable D call. V was clipped by 2 bases and J by 7 bases, with 3 bases between them. This CDR3 spans 10 amino acids. The germline gives CDR1 GTSNPN, CDR2 SVGIG (reference sequence). The DNA of the CDR3 is TGTGCCTGGAGTTTGAATGAGCAGTTCTTC. Translation: CAWSLNEQFF.

This clonotype turned up a few times. The chain recombines TRBV12-5 with TRBJ1-5; 10 nucleotides match TRBD1. Germline CDR1 LGHNT, CDR2 FRNRAP. V lost 7 bases, J lost 3 bases, and 9 bases stayed unmatched. The CDR3 sequence is 16 residues long. For the CDR3, the DNA is TGTGCTAGTGCCCTCCCGGGACAGGGGATCAATCAGCCCCAGCATTTT. Translated: CASALPGQGINQPQHF.

This clonotype has ten or more counts. The rearrangement links TRBV20-1 to TRBJ2-1; D remains unclear. CDR3 length: 12 residues. CDR1 is DFQATT and CDR2 is SNEGSKA in the germline V gene (reference sequence). Between the trimmed V and J ends, which lost 3 bases and 8 bases, there was a span of 11 bases. CDR3 coding DNA: TGCAGTGCTAGCCTTGGGGATGATGAGCAGTTCTTC. It translates to CSASLGDDEQFF.

V gene TRBV30 combines with J gene TRBJ1-5; D is possibly TRBD1 (6 bases). V shed 1 base and J shed 1 base, with 14 bases lying between them. Germline V CDR1 and CDR2: GTSNPN, SVGIG (reference sequence). The CDR3 totals 16 residues. In DNA, the CDR3 is TGTGCCTGGAGTGACACAGGGTTGGGCAGCAATCAGCCCCAGCATTTT. Its protein is CAWSDTGLGSNQPQHF.

The chain joins TRBV7-9 to TRBJ2-1, with D unclear. The V and J ends lost 5 bases and 5 bases respectively, with 10 bases between them. The CDR3 has 13 amino acids. Germline V CDR1 and CDR2: SEHNR, FQNEAQ (reference sequence). The CDR3 here is CASSTDWDNEQFF. The DNA for the CDR3 is TGTGCCAGCAGCACTGACTGGGACAATGAGCAGTTCTTC.

This sequence joins TRBV20-1 and TRBJ2-3; the D gene is possibly TRBD1 (6 bases). V was trimmed by 0 bases and J by 2 bases, leaving 12 bases between them. The CDR3 has 15 amino acids. Germline loops: CDR1 DFQATT, CDR2 SNEGSKA (reference sequence). The CDR3 protein is CSARDGGSPTDTQYF. For the CDR3, the DNA is TGCAGTGCTAGAGATGGGGGCAGCCCCACAGATACGCAGTATTTT.

This clonotype came up many times. The rearrangement joins TRBV7-2 to TRBJ2-3; no firm D call. The CDR3 is made up of 15 amino acids. The germline gives CDR1 SGHTA, CDR2 FQGNSA. The V end lost 2 bases, the J end lost 0 bases, and 9 bases lay between the germline ends. CDR3: CASSLPSGSTDTQYF. The CDR3 DNA sequence: TGTGCCAGCAGCTTACCGTCTGGGAGCACAGATACGCAGTATTTT.

By share, this clonotype ranks as medium-sized (0.01 to 0.1%). This rearrangement joins TRBV20-1 to TRBJ1-4; D unresolved. Germline V CDR1 and CDR2: DFQATT, SNEGSKA (reference sequence). CDR3 size: 11 residues. Trimming took 1 base from V and 3 from J, leaving 0 bases between them. CDR3 sequence: CSARANEKLFF. The CDR3 DNA is TGCAGTGCTAGAGCTAATGAAAAACTGTTTTTT.

This clonotype was seen many times. The V and J genes are TRBV3-1 and TRBJ2-7, with 14 bases aligning to TRBD2. V shed 2 bases, J shed 0 bases, and the junction held 3 bases outside the gene matches. Germline lookup yields CDR1 LGHDT and CDR2 YNNKEL (reference sequence). This CDR3 region has 17 residues. CDR3 coding DNA: TGTGCCAGCAGCCAAACGGGACTAGCGGGGGTCTCCTACGAGCAGTACTTC. This codes for CASSQTGLAGVSYEQYF.

V usage is TRBV6-1 and J usage is TRBJ2-7, with TRBD1 matching over 8 bases. Germline V CDR1 and CDR2: MNHNS, SASEGT. J gave up 3 bases and V 10 bases, and 11 bases lay outside the gene matches. The CDR3 contains 14 residues. The CDR3 DNA sequence: TGTGCCACCCGCTCAGGGGGCTGGATCTACGAGCAGTACTTC. This encodes CATRSGGWIYEQYF.

This clonotype was detected a few times. This chain joins TRBV5-1 and TRBJ1-6; 9 bases match TRBD1. V lost 2 bases to trimming and J lost 10 bases; unmatched junction nucleotides: 4. Germline lookup yields CDR1 SGHRS and CDR2 YFSETQ. The CDR3 totals 14 residues. The CDR3 nucleotides are TGCGCCAGCAGCTTAACCGGGACAGGGTCACCCCTCCACTTT. Amino acid sequence: CASSLTGTGSPLHF.

The chain carries TRBV24-1 and TRBJ2-7; D gene uncertain. Germline CDR1 is KGHDR and CDR2 is SFDVKD. V was cut by 1 base and J by 5 bases, with 14 bases left in between. This CDR3 has 15 residues. CDR3 sequence reads: CATSDFETDNHEQYF. The CDR3 DNA is TGTGCCACCAGTGATTTTGAGACTGACAACCACGAGCAGTACTTC.

This clonotype was counted ten times or more. The chain uses TRBV3-1 and TRBJ2-2, with 8 bases lining up with TRBD1. The CDR3 length is 15 residues. V lost 3 bases to trimming and J lost 5 bases; unmatched junction nucleotides: 5. Per the germline V gene, CDR1 is LGHDT and CDR2 is YNNKEL (reference sequence). The CDR3 region has the DNA TGTGCCAGCAGCCAGGACAGGGAAAGGACCGGGGAGCTGTTTTTT. This translates into CASSQDRERTGELFF. The complete variable domain, with remaining parts taken from reference TRBV3-1 and TRBJ2-2, reads DTAVSQTPKYLVTQMGNDKSIKCEQNLGHDTMYWYKQDSKKFLKIMFSYNNKELIINETVPNRFSPKSPDKAHLNLHINSLELGDSAVYFCASSQDRERTGELFFGEGSRLTVL.

The rearrangement joins TRBV3-1 to TRBJ2-7; TRBD2 aligns across 10 bases. The CDR3 length is 16 residues. Trimming removed 4 bases from V and 0 bases from J; junction bases left unmatched: 6. Germline V lookup: CDR1 LGHDT, CDR2 YNNKEL (reference sequence). The CDR3 DNA is TGTGCCAGCAGCCGCTCACTAGCGGGGATCTCCTACGAGCAGTACTTC. Translated, it gives CASSRSLAGISYEQYF.

Ten or more counts support this clonotype. The V call is TRBV6-5, the J call TRBJ2-7; D ambiguous. CDR3 length: 14 residues. Trimming took 0 bases from V and 3 from J, leaving 9 bases between them. The germline V gene encodes CDR1 MNHEY and CDR2 SVGAGI. CDR3 in DNA: TGTGCCAGCAGTTACTCCGACGGCGGCTACGAGCAGTACTTC. This sequence encodes CASSYSDGGYEQYF.

The rearrangement joins TRBV9 to TRBJ2-3; D possibly corresponds to TRBD1 (5 bases). This CDR3 is built from 15 residues. CDR1 SGDLS and CDR2 YYNGEE come from the germline V gene. Trimming took off 3 bases at V and 4 bases at J, with 15 bases between the two ends. The CDR3 DNA reads TGTGCCAGCAGCGAAACAAGGGGCTTATCAGATACGCAGTATTTT. Protein sequence: CASSETRGLSDTQYF.

This clonotype appeared a few times. The V and J genes are TRBV6-4 and TRBJ2-1; 8 nucleotides line up with TRBD2. The CDR3 has 14 residues. With V trimmed by 1 base and J by 6 bases, 2 bases remained unmatched. In germline, CDR1 is MRHNA, CDR2 SNTAGT. This chain's CDR3 is CASSDLAGGNEQFF. The CDR3 DNA reads TGTGCCAGCAGTGACTTGGCGGGAGGCAATGAGCAGTTCTTC.

Comments on this clonotype: This may arise from a read error, as a much more abundant clone is one base away. The rearrangement joins TRBV12-3 or TRBV12-4 to TRBJ1-5; 7 bases are shared with TRBD1. There are 14 residues in the CDR3. The CDR3 DNA follows: TGTGCCAGCAGCCCTGACAGGGCTGGTCAGCGCCAGCATTTT. Encoded protein: CASSPDRAGQRQHF.

This clonotype was detected ten times or more. The J gene is TRBJ2-2, the V gene TRBV12-3 or TRBV12-4; D is perhaps TRBD1 (5 bases). This CDR3 is built from 16 residues. Trimming stripped 1 base from V and 6 bases from J, with 15 bases between. This CDR3 reads CASSLEGIGWSGELFF. DNA for the CDR3: TGTGCCAGCAGTTTAGAGGGGATAGGTTGGTCCGGGGAGCTGTTTTTT.

This clonotype was counted many times. The V and J genes are TRBV27 and TRBJ1-1, with D perhaps TRBD1 (5 bases). The CDR3 extends over 14 amino acids. CDR1 MNHEY and CDR2 SMNVEV come from the germline V gene (reference sequence). Trimming removed 7 bases at V and 0 bases at J, with 12 bases between. CDR3 coding DNA: TGTGCCAGCAAAAGACAGAACCTGAACACTGAAGCTTTCTTT. This sequence encodes CASKRQNLNTEAFF.

This clonotype was recorded many times. The V call is TRBV12-3 or TRBV12-4, the J call TRBJ2-5; D possibly corresponds to TRBD2 (6 bases). V lost 4 bases and J 4 bases, leaving 10 bases between the germline ends. The CDR3 spans 13 residues. CDR3 sequence reads: CASSSPGGETQYF. DNA for the CDR3: TGTGCCAGCAGTTCCCCCGGGGGAGAGACCCAGTACTTC.